One and the same sample provided the 3 T cell receptor beta chains below, sequenced in a study of molecular identifiers for immune sequencing clone quantification. TCRdb recomputed calls from the PCR reads with MiXCR, one row per CDR3 protein. The data show approximately 680,000 distinct CDR3 sequences, roughly 23% seen once. The sequenced material came from naive CD8+ T cells from blood, with Jurkat cell RNA spiked in. The sample's subset: FACS-sorted CD8+CD4-CCR7+CD45RA+ naive T cells. Every receptor here comes from a human donor in good health. Some libraries in this study had Jurkat cell RNA spiked in.

In its sample, this clonotype was seen a few times. The gene calls are TRBV11-3 and TRBJ2-7, with TRBD2 identical over 9 bases. CDR3 length: 13 residues. With 4 bases clipped from V and 6 bases from J, the junction kept 4 bases outside the gene matches. Germline CDR1 SGHNT, CDR2 YENEEA. The CDR3 region has the DNA TGTGCCAGCAGCTCGAGTAGCGGGAGCGAGCAGTACTTC. It translates to CASSSSSGSEQYF.

The genes are TRBV27 and TRBJ2-1, with D possibly called TRBD1 or TRBD2 (5 bases each). The CDR3 spans 11 residues. CDR1 is MNHEY and CDR2 is SMNVEV in the germline V gene (reference sequence). Trimming cost V 10 bases and J 7 bases, with 11 bases left between them. CDR3 sequence: CATEGINEQFF. CDR3 DNA sequence: TGTGCCACCGAGGGGATAAATGAGCAGTTCTTC.

The table lists this clonotype with many counts. The V call is TRBV7-6, the J call TRBJ1-1; D is unclear. The CDR3 is made up of 13 amino acids. Per the germline V gene, CDR1 is SGHVS and CDR2 is FNYEAQ. Trimming took off 2 bases at V and 4 bases at J, with 8 bases between the two ends. CDR3 sequence (DNA): TGTGCCAGCAGCTTATACGGGGTCACTGAAGCTTTCTTT. Amino acids: CASSLYGVTEAFF.